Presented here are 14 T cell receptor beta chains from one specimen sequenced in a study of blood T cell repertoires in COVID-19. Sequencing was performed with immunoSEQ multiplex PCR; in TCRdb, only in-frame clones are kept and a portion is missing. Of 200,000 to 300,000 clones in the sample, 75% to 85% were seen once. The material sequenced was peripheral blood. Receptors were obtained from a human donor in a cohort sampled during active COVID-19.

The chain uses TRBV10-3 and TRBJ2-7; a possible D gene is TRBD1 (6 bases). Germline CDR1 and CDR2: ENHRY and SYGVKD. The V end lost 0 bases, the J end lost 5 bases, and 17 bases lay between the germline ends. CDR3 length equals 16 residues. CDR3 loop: CAISESSHEGVNEQYF. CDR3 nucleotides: TGTGCCATCAGTGAGTCTAGTCACGAGGGGGTTAACGAGCAGTACTTC.

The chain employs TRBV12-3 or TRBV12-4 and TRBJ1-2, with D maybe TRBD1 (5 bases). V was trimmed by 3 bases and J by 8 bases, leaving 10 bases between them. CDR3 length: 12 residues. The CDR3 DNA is TGTGCCAGCAGTTTTCGGGGGGAAGGCTACACCTTC. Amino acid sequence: CASSFRGEGYTF.

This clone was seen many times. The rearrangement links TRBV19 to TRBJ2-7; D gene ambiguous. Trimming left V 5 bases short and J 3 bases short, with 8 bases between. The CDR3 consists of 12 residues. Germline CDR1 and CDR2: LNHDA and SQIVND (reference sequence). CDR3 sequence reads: CASSSTGYEQYF. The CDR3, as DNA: TGTGCCAGTAGTTCGACTGGCTACGAGCAGTACTTC.

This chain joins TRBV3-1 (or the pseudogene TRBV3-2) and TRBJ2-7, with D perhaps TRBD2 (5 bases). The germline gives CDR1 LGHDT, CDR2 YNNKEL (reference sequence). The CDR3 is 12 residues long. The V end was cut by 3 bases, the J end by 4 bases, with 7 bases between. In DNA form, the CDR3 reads TGTGCCAGCAGCCATGAGGGATACGAGCAGTACTTC. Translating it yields CASSHEGYEQYF.

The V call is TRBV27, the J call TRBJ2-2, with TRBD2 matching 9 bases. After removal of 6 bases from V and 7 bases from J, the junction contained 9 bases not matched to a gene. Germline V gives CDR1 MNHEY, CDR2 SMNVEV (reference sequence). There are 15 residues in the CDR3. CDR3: CASRIAGVRIGELFF. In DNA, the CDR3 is TGTGCCAGCAGGATAGCGGGAGTGCGAATCGGGGAGCTGTTTTTT.

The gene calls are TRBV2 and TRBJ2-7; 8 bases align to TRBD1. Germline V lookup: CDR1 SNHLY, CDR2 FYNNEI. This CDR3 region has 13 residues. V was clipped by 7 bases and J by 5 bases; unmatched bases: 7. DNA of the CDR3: TGTGCCAGCATTGATGACAGGGGAAACGAGCAGTACTTC. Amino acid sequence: CASIDDRGNEQYF. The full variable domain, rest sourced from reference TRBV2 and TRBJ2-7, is EPEVTQTPSHQVTQMGQEVILRCVPISNHLYFYWYRQILGQKVEFLVSFYNNEISEKSEIFDDQFSVERPDGSNFTLKIRSTKLEDSAMYFCASIDDRGNEQYFGPGTRLTVT.

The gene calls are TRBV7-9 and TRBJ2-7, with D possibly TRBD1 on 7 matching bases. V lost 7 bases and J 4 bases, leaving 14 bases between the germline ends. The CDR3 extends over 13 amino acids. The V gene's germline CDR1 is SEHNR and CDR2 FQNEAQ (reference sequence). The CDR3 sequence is CASTPPGGYEQYF. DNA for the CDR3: TGTGCCAGCACCCCGCCAGGGGGGTACGAGCAGTACTTC.

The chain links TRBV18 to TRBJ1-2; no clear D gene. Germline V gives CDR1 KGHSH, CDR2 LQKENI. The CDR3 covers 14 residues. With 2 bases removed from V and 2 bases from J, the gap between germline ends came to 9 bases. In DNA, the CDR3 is TGTGCCAGCTCACCAGGCAGTCTCAACTATGGCTACACCTTC. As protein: CASSPGSLNYGYTF.

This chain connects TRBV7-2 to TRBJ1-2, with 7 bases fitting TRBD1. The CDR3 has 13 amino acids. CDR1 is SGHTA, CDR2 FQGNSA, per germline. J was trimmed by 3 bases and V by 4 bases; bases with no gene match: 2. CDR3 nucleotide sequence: TGTGCCAGCAGCTCCAGGGGGGACTATGGCTACACCTTC. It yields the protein CASSSRGDYGYTF.

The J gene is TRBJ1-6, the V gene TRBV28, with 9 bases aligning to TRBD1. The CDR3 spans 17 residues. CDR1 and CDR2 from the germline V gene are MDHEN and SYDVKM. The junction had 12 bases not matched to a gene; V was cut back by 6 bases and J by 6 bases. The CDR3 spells CASRFLGTGPFNSPLHF. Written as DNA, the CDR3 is TGTGCCAGCAGGTTCCTCGGGACAGGGCCTTTTAATTCACCCCTCCACTTT.

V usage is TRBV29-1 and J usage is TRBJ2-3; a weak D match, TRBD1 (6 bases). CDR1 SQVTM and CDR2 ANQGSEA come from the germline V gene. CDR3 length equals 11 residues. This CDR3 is CRGQWKDTQYF. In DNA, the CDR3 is TGCAGAGGACAGTGGAAAGATACGCAGTATTTT.

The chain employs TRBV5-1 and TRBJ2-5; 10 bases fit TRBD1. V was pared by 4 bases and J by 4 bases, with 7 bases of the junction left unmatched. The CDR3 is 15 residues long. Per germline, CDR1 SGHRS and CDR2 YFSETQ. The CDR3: CASSGVTGGGETQYF. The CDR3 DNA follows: TGCGCCAGCAGCGGAGTGACAGGGGGCGGAGAGACCCAGTACTTC.

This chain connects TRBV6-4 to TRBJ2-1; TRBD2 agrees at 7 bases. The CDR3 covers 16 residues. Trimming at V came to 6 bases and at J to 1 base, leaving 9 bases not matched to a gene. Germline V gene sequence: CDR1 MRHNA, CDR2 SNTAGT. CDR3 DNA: TGTGCCAGCAGCCAAGACTGGGGGGGGTCCTACAATGAGCAGTTCTTC. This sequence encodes CASSQDWGGSYNEQFF.

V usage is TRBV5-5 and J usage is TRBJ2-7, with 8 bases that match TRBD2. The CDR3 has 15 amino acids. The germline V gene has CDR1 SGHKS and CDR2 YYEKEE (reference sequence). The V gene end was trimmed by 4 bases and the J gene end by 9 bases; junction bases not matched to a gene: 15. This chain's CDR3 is CASSRSQREMNRQYF. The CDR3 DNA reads TGTGCCAGCAGCCGGAGCCAGCGGGAGATGAATCGGCAGTACTTC. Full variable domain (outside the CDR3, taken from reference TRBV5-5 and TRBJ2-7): DAGVTQSPTHLIKTRGQQVTLRCSPISGHKSVSWYQQVLGQGPQFIFQYYEKEERGRGNFPDRFSARQFPNYSSELNVNALLLGDSALYLCASSRSQREMNRQYFGPGTRLTVT.